This TCR beta chain is drawn from a study of blood T cell repertoires in COVID-19. TCRdb's copy holds only in-frame clones and misses some; the assay was immunoSEQ multiplex PCR. The data hold approximately 190,000 clones, with nearly 90% observed a single time. This TCR was recovered from a woman between 35 and 50 years old who had recovered from COVID-19. The sample consisted of peripheral blood.

The CDR3 sequence: CASSLGTGSSYEQYF. The CDR3 DNA reads TGTGCCAGCAGCTTGGGTACAGGGAGCTCCTACGAGCAGTACTTC. V usage is TRBV6-5 and J usage is TRBJ2-7, with TRBD1 as a possible D gene (6 bases). This CDR3 spans 15 amino acids. V lost 6 bases to trimming and J lost 0 bases, with 15 bases between them. CDR1 and CDR2 from the germline V gene are MNHEY and SVGAGI.